The next 25 T cell receptor beta chains were all read from a single sample in a study of breast tumors, draining lymph nodes, adjacent tissues. One entry per CDR3 protein, called by TCRdb with MiXCR from the multiplex PCR reads. The sample yields under 110,000 distinct CDR3 sequences, about 31% seen once. Breast cancer patients provided tissue from their axillary draining lymph nodes. Sequenced material: axillary lymph node tissue. Every receptor here comes from a female donor with breast cancer. Some clones in this sample may be carry-over from other donors' samples.

In this sample, this clonotype turned up many times. The rearrangement links TRBV6-2 or TRBV6-3 to TRBJ2-1; the D call may be TRBD1 or TRBD2 (5 bases each). The CDR3 covers 15 residues. Looked up from germline, CDR1 is MNHEY and CDR2 is SVGEGT. V was cut by 3 bases and J by 10 bases, with 19 bases left in between. CDR3 sequence: CASSYGTGYRGEQFF. As DNA, the CDR3 is TGTGCCAGCAGTTATGGGACGGGATACCGGGGCGAGCAGTTCTTC.

About this clonotype itself: The conserved closing phenylalanine or tryptophan is absent in this CDR3, likely reflecting a read error. J is TRBJ2-5 and V is TRBV7-2, with D tentatively TRBD1 or TRBD2 (5 bases each). The V end was cut by 1 base, the J end by 5 bases, with 11 bases between. Germline V gives CDR1 SGHTA, CDR2 FQGNSA. This CDR3 has 14 amino acids. The CDR3 sequence is CASSLVGAGETQYL. Written as DNA, the CDR3 is TGTGCCAGCAGCTTAGTCGGGGCCGGGGAGACCCAGTACCTC.

This clonotype was observed many times. The chain couples TRBV11-2 to TRBJ1-5; TRBD1 might be the D (5 bases). V was clipped by 1 base and J by 1 base, with 14 bases between them. Germline V gene lookup returns CDR1 SGHAT and CDR2 FQNNGV. This CDR3 has 17 amino acids. CDR3 in DNA: TGTGCCAGCAGCTTAGGTGCAGGGTTCGGAAGCAATCAGCCCCAGCATTTT. It encodes CASSLGAGFGSNQPQHF. Based on the CDR3 plus reference TRBV11-2 and TRBJ1-5, the full variable domain is EAGVAQSPRYKIIEKRQSVAFWCNPISGHATLYWYQQILGQGPKLLIQFQNNGVVDDSQLPKDRFSAERLKGVDSTLKIQPAKLEDSAVYLCASSLGAGFGSNQPQHFGDGTRLSIL.

The V call is TRBV20-1, the J call TRBJ2-1; a possible D gene is TRBD2 (5 bases). Trimming cost V 7 bases and J 5 bases, with 18 bases left between them. CDR1 DFQATT and CDR2 SNEGSKA come from the germline V gene (reference sequence). The CDR3 length is 14 residues. CDR3 sequence: CSGSEGDWDNEQFF. CDR3 sequence (DNA): TGCAGTGGGAGTGAGGGAGACTGGGACAATGAGCAGTTCTTC.

This clonotype was recorded only once. One junction end does not reproduce the germline sequence, and a read error may be involved. This sequence joins TRBV7-9 and TRBJ1-2; the D gene is possibly TRBD1 (5 bases). The CDR3 runs 15 residues. Looked up from germline, CDR1 is SEHNR and CDR2 is FQNEAQ (reference sequence). The CDR3 DNA reads as TGTGCCAGCAGCGACAGAAATGGGGGGGGTGGCGGCTACCCCTTC. Its translation is CASSDRNGGGGGYPF.

This clonotype was seen repeatedly, ten times or more. The rearrangement links TRBV6-1 to TRBJ2-1; 14 nucleotides agree with TRBD2. Germline V CDR1 and CDR2: MNHNS, SASEGT. The CDR3 runs to 15 residues. After removal of 11 bases from V and 2 bases from J, the junction contained 5 bases not matched to a gene. Here the CDR3 reads CAGGTSGRPYNEQFF. Here the CDR3 DNA reads TGTGCCGGGGGGACTAGCGGGAGACCCTACAATGAGCAGTTCTTC.

This clonotype was observed at least ten times. The genes are TRBV7-2 and TRBJ1-5; D remains unclear. Germline V gives CDR1 SGHTA, CDR2 FQGNSA. The CDR3 loop spans 16 amino acids. With 3 bases removed from V and 0 bases from J, the gap between germline ends came to 12 bases. CDR3 protein: CASSLLGHFSNQPQHF. DNA of the CDR3: TGTGCCAGCAGCTTGTTAGGCCACTTTAGCAATCAGCCCCAGCATTTT. The full variable domain, completed using reference TRBV7-2 and TRBJ1-5, is GAGVSQSPSNKVTEKGKDVELRCDPISGHTALYWYRQSLGQGLEFLIYFQGNSAPDKSGLPSDRFSAERTGGSVSTLTIQRTQQEDSAVYLCASSLLGHFSNQPQHFGDGTRLSIL.

This clonotype was recorded many times. The chain employs TRBV19 and TRBJ2-1; D is uncertain. Germline V gene lookup returns CDR1 LNHDA and CDR2 SQIVND (reference sequence). Deletions cut 0 bases from V and 10 bases from J, with 7 bases between. The CDR3 is 12 residues long. CDR3 DNA sequence: TGTGCCAGTAGTATAGACCCGAGGGAGCAGTTCTTC. It translates to CASSIDPREQFF.

This clonotype was seen many times. V and J are TRBV19 and TRBJ2-1, with 9 positions matching TRBD1. This CDR3 comprises 13 residues. The junction had 11 bases not matched to a gene; V was cut back by 11 bases and J by 9 bases. CDR1 and CDR2 (germline): LNHDA, SQIVND (reference sequence). The CDR3 loop is CAVTGVTGGEQFF. In DNA, the CDR3 is TGTGCCGTAACCGGGGTGACAGGGGGTGAGCAGTTCTTC.

This clonotype was detected many times. This chain joins TRBV2 and TRBJ2-1; 9 bases are shared with TRBD1. The germline CDR1 and CDR2 sequences are SNHLY and FYNNEI. There are 14 residues in the CDR3. J lost 6 bases, V lost 7 bases, and 7 bases had no gene match. The DNA for the CDR3 is TGTGCCAGCACCGAGACAGGGGGACGCAATGAGCAGTTCTTC. Protein: CASTETGGRNEQFF.

This chain links TRBV5-4 with TRBJ1-4; 7 positions match TRBD1. The CDR3 runs to 14 residues. Losses at the gene ends were 4 bases for V and 10 bases for J; bases not matched to a gene: 10. The V gene's germline CDR1 is SGHNT and CDR2 YYREEE (reference sequence). The CDR3, as DNA: TGTGCCAGCAGCCTAGGGGGCTCTGGAGGAAAACTGTTTTTT. This translates into CASSLGGSGGKLFF.

The genes are TRBV12-3 or TRBV12-4 and TRBJ1-1; D perhaps matches TRBD1 (5 bases). The CDR3 extends over 14 amino acids. V shed 5 bases and J shed 10 bases, with 20 bases lying between them. The CDR3 DNA reads as TGTGCCAGCAGTAGTTCCGGGGCGGGCGCCGGAGCTTTCTTT. The encoded protein is CASSSSGAGAGAFF.

This clonotype was detected many times. The rearrangement joins TRBV4-1 to TRBJ1-2, with D tentatively TRBD1 (6 bases). The CDR3 contains 14 residues. V was shortened by 1 base and J by 8 bases, with 14 bases between the two germline ends. CDR1 and CDR2 (germline): MGHRA, YSYEKL. CDR3 DNA: TGCGCCAGCAGCCAAGGGTTGGGGGCGGAGGGCTACACCTTC. It is translated as CASSQGLGAEGYTF.

This clonotype was observed at least ten times. V gene TRBV10-3 combines with J gene TRBJ1-5; D unclear. The germline gives CDR1 ENHRY, CDR2 SYGVKD. V was trimmed by 3 bases and J by 4 bases, leaving 13 bases between them. The CDR3 totals 15 residues. The CDR3: CAISEAGVGNQPQHF. The CDR3 nucleotides are TGTGCCATCAGTGAAGCAGGTGTAGGAAATCAGCCCCAGCATTTT.

This clonotype was found many times. This sequence may be a read error, since a much larger clone differs from it by one base. The chain links TRBV9 to TRBJ2-7, with a possible D match to TRBD2 (6 bases). Germline values: CDR1 SGDLS, CDR2 YYNGEE. This CDR3 spans 14 amino acids. The CDR3 spells CASSVDEGGYEQSF. CDR3 DNA: TGTGCCAGCAGCGTAGATGAGGGAGGATACGAGCAGTCCTTC.

This sequence joins TRBV5-5 and TRBJ1-2, with a tentative D call TRBD1 (5 bases). Trimming shortened V by 5 bases and J by 4 bases, and 12 bases separated the two germline ends. The germline V gene encodes CDR1 SGHKS and CDR2 YYEKEE (reference sequence). The CDR3 is 13 residues long. CDR3: CASRADSIYGYTF. In DNA, the CDR3 is TGTGCCAGCAGAGCTGACAGTATCTATGGCTACACCTTC.

Many counts were recorded for this clonotype. The CDR3 bases are TGTGCCAGCAGCGGGGGACCGGGACGTCGGATTGGTGGCTACACCTTC. It is translated as CASSGGPGRRIGGYTF. The chain employs TRBV9 and TRBJ1-2; perhaps TRBD1 as D (5 bases). This CDR3 spans 16 amino acids. Trimming removed 3 bases from V and 7 bases from J, with 22 bases in between. The germline V gene encodes CDR1 SGDLS and CDR2 YYNGEE.

In regard to this clonotype: An end of the junction differs from the germline gene, which may be a read error. The gene calls are TRBV12-3 or TRBV12-4 and TRBJ1-6; unclear D gene. The CDR3 is 13 residues long. In DNA, the CDR3 is TGCGCCAGCAGTTTTGAGGGTAATTCACCCCTCCACTTT. Translated: CASSFEGNSPLHF.

This clonotype was observed many times. This clone may be a read error of a much larger clone one base away. The chain joins TRBV12-5 to TRBJ2-3, with 7 bases that match TRBD1. V trimming: 3 bases; J trimming: 4 bases; junction bases outside the gene matches: 4. The germline gives CDR1 LGHNT, CDR2 FRNRAP. This CDR3 has 14 amino acids. The CDR3 reads CASGFGTAPDTQYF. The CDR3 DNA is TGTGCTAGTGGTTTCGGGACAGCCCCAGATACGCAGTATTTT. The full variable domain, completed using reference TRBV12-5 and TRBJ2-3, is DARVTQTPRHKVTEMGQEVTMRCQPILGHNTVFWYRQTMMQGLELLAYFRNRAPLDDSGMPKDRFSAEMPDATLATLKIQPSEPRDSAVYFCASGFGTAPDTQYFGPGTRLTVL.

A word on this clonotype: At one end, the junction sequence differs from germline, possibly due to a read error. J is TRBJ1-2 and V is TRBV7-2; 9 nucleotides agree with TRBD1. The CDR3 consists of 15 residues. Germline CDR1 is SGHTA and CDR2 is FQGNSA. The CDR3 nucleotides read TGTGCCAGCAGCACACAGGGGGCCGAAAACTATGGCTACCCCTTC. Its protein is CASSTQGAENYGYPF. The whole variable domain, filled in from reference TRBV7-2 and TRBJ1-2, reads GAGVSQSPSNKVTEKGKDVELRCDPISGHTALYWYRQSLGQGLEFLIYFQGNSAPDKSGLPSDRFSAERTGGSVSTLTIQRTQQEDSAVYLCASSTQGAENYGYPFGSGTRLTVV.

This clonotype was recorded at least ten times. V and J are TRBV5-1 and TRBJ2-1; D could derive from TRBD1 or TRBD2 (5 bases each). This CDR3 is built from 14 residues. Per the germline V gene, CDR1 is SGHRS and CDR2 is YFSETQ. V dropped 4 bases and J dropped 7 bases, with 15 bases sitting between them. CDR3 DNA sequence: TGCGCCAGCAGCCCACGGGACGCATATAATGAGCAGTTCTTC. Protein sequence: CASSPRDAYNEQFF.

This clonotype was picked up many times. The gene calls are TRBV14 and TRBJ1-6; no clear D gene. Germline V CDR1 and CDR2: SGHDN, FVKESK. The CDR3 sequence is 12 residues long. Trimming took off 6 bases at V and 7 bases at J, with 7 bases between the two ends. The CDR3 DNA sequence: TGTGCCAGCAGGGCAGAAAATTCACCCCTCCACTTT. Amino acids: CASRAENSPLHF. Supplemented by reference TRBV14 and TRBJ1-6, the full variable domain reads EAGVTQFPSHSVIEKGQTVTLRCDPISGHDNLYWYRRVMGKEIKFLLHFVKESKQDESGMPNNRFLAERTGGTYSTLKVQPAELEDSGVYFCASRAENSPLHFGNGTRLTVT.

This clonotype occurred many times. The chain combines TRBV12-3 or TRBV12-4 with TRBJ1-2; D gene unclear. Trimming shortened V by 3 bases and J by 4 bases, and 15 bases separated the two germline ends. There are 15 residues in the CDR3. CDR3 sequence (DNA): TGTGCCAGCAGTTTTGTCGGTTTAGGTCCCTATGGCTACACCTTC. Encoded protein: CASSFVGLGPYGYTF.

This clonotype was recorded at least ten times. With a much larger clone just one base away, this may be a read error. The chain carries TRBV5-8 and TRBJ2-2; TRBD1 matches at 7 bases. CDR1 and CDR2 (germline): SGHTS, YDEGEE. Losses at the gene ends were 4 bases for V and 5 bases for J; bases not matched to a gene: 5. The CDR3 totals 14 residues. As DNA, the CDR3 is TGTGCCAGCAGCGAAGGGACAGCGACCGGGGAGCTGTTTTTT. This codes for CASSEGTATGELFF.

This clonotype was counted ten times or more. The CDR3 sequence: CATAGVRGEQYF. The DNA for the CDR3 is TGTGCTACAGCGGGAGTAAGAGGCGAGCAGTACTTC. The J gene is TRBJ2-7, the V gene TRBV3-1; the match to TRBD2 covers 8 bases. Germline CDR1 reads LGHDT; CDR2 reads YNNKEL (reference sequence). The CDR3 is 12 amino acids.